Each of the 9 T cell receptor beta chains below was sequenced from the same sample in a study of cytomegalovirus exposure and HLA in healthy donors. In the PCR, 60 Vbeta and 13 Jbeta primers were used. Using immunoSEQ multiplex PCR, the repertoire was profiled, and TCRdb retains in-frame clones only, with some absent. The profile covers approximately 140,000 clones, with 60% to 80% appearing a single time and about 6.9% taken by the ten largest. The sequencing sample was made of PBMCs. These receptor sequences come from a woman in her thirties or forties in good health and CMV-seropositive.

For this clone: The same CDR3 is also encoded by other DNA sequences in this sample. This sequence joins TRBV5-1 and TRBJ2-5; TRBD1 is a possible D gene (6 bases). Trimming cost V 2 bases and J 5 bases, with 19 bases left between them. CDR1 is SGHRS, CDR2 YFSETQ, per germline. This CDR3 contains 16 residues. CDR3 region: CASSFDVQGTGETQYF. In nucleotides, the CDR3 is TGCGCCAGCAGCTTTGACGTACAGGGTACAGGGGAGACCCAGTACTTC. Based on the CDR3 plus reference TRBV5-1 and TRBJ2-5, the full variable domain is KAGVTQTPRYLIKTRGQQVTLSCSPISGHRSVSWYQQTPGQGLQFLFEYFSETQRNKGNFPGRFSGRQFSNSRSEMNVSTLELGDSALYLCASSFDVQGTGETQYFGPGTRLLVL.

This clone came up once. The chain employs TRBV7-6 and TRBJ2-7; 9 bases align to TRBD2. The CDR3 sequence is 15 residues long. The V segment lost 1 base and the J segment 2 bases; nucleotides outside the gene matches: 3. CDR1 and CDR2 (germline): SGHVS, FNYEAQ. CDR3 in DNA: TGTGCCAGCAGCTTAGACGGCGGGGGGGCCTACGAGCAGTACTTC. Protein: CASSLDGGGAYEQYF.

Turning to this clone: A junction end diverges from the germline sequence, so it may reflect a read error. The chain's CDR3 is CSSSLGLAGGEQFF. The CDR3 DNA sequence: TGTTCCAGCAGCTTAGGTCTAGCGGGGGGGGAGCAGTTCTTC. This chain connects TRBV7-9 to TRBJ2-1; 12 bases are a match to TRBD2. Germline CDR1 and CDR2: SEHNR and FQNEAQ (reference sequence). The CDR3 runs to 14 residues.

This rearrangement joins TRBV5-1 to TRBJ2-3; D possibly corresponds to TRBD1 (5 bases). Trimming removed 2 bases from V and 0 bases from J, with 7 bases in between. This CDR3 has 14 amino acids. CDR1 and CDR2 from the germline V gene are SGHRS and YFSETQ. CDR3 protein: CASSLQASTDTQYF. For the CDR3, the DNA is TGCGCCAGCAGCTTACAGGCTAGCACAGATACGCAGTATTTT.

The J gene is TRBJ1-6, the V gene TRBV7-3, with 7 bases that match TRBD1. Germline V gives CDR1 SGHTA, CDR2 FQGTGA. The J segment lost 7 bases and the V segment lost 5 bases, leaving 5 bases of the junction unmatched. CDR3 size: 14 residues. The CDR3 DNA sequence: TGTGCCAGCAGCGCAAGACAGGGAAATTCACCCCTCCACTTT. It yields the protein CASSARQGNSPLHF.

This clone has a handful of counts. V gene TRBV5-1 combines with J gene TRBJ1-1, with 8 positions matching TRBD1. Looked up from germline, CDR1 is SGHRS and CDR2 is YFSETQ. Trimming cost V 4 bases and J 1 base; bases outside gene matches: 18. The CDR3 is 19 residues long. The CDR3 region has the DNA TGCGCCAGCAGCCGCTCCGGGACAGGCCGCCTAAGGGGGAACACTGAAGCTTTCTTT. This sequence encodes CASSRSGTGRLRGNTEAFF.

CDR3 sequence (DNA): TGTGCCACCAGCAGAGGCTGGACTGGCCCCGAGGCGCAGTATTTT. It encodes CATSRGWTGPEAQYF. The chain uses TRBV15 and TRBJ2-3, with a tentative D call TRBD2 (5 bases). CDR3 length: 15 amino acids. Germline-derived CDR1 and CDR2 are LNHNV and YYDKDF (reference sequence). With 1 base removed from V and 10 bases from J, the gap between germline ends came to 18 bases.

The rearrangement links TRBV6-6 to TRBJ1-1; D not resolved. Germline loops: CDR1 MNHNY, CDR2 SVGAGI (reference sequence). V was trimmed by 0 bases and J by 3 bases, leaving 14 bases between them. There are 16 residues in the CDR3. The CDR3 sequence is CASSYSPSQLYTEAFF. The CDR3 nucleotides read TGTGCCAGCAGTTACTCGCCAAGTCAGTTGTACACTGAAGCTTTCTTT.

This CDR3 is CASSPLEGVVEKLFF. DNA for the CDR3: TGTGCCAGCTCACCATTAGAGGGCGTTGTGGAAAAACTGTTTTTT. This chain links TRBV18 with TRBJ1-4, with D uncertain. Per germline, CDR1 KGHSH and CDR2 LQKENI. CDR3 length equals 15 residues. V lost 2 bases, J lost 8 bases, and 15 bases lay in between.